A selection of T cell receptor beta chains follows, all from one sample in a study of T-cell memory formation after mild COVID-19. TCRdb passed the 5' RACE reads through MiXCR, listing each CDR3 protein once. This sample has about 320,000 distinct CDR3 sequences; approximately 14% occur once, and the top ten carry under 25%. Sequencing was done on a sample of PBMCs or a T cell subset sorted from them (not recorded which). Receptors originate from a man between 18 and 35 years old who had mild COVID-19 (a few samples of this study predate the infection). Cell type and time point are not known. Both conserved end residues are part of each CDR3. D genes are given only for firm matches. For some rows the clone size is stated as once, few or many, or as a class when expanded; others skip it.

TRBV7-2,TRBJ2-4,-,-,-,CASSFGPGLGSF
TRBV7-2,TRBJ2-3,-,-,TGTGCCAGCAGCCCCCGGGCGGGCGGGGATACGCAGTATTTT,CASSPRAGGDTQYF
TRBV20-1,TRBJ1-3,-,few,TGCAGTGCTAGAATCTGGGCTCCTGTAGGCACCATATATTTT,CSARIWAPVGTIYF
TRBV5-1,TRBJ1-1,-,many,TGCGCCAGCAGCTTTGGACGGTTATTTGAAGCTTTCTTT,CASSFGRLFEAFF
TRBV6-5,TRBJ2-3,TRBD1,few,TGTGCCAGCAGTTACCGAGGACAGGGCTGGAGGGATACGCAGTATTTT,CASSYRGQGWRDTQYF
TRBV27,TRBJ2-1,-,many,TGTGCCAGCAGTTACTGGGCCCGAGGCTACAATGAGCAGTTCTTC,CASSYWARGYNEQFF
TRBV5-1,TRBJ1-1,-,-,TGCGCCAGCAGCCCCGGACGGGGGAGAATGAACACTGAAGCTTTCTTT,CASSPGRGRMNTEAFF
TRBV7-2,TRBJ2-5,TRBD2,-,TGTGCCAGCAGCTTAGTGTCTAGCGGCCAAGAGACCCAGTACTTC,CASSLVSSGQETQYF
TRBV12-3/TRBV12-4,TRBJ1-5,-,few,TGTGCCAGCAGTTTCGAGAGCAATCAGCCCCAGCATTTT,CASSFESNQPQHF
TRBV6-5,TRBJ1-2,-,few,TGTGCCAGCAGGAGAGACGGGGTAGACGGCTACACCTTC,CASRRDGVDGYTF
TRBV20-1,TRBJ1-2,-,-,TGCAGTGCTGATGGGGCTCCAGGAGCAAGGGGCTACACCTTC,CSADGAPGARGYTF
TRBV6-6,TRBJ2-7,-,few,TGTGCCAGCAGCGAGATCTACGAGCAGTACTTC,CASSEIYEQYF
TRBV5-5,TRBJ2-4,-,-,TGTGCCAGCAGCTTGGGCCTAAGGGCCAAAAACATTCAGTACTTC,CASSLGLRAKNIQYF
TRBV28,TRBJ1-2,TRBD1,-,TGTGCCAGCAGTACAGGGAGCCAGAACAGGGGCATCTATGGCTACACCTTC,CASSTGSQNRGIYGYTF
TRBV5-6,TRBJ1-2,-,few,TGTGCCAGCAGCAGCGGGACAACACCGGGACTCGTTAAAAATTGGAGACATGGCTACACCTTC,CASSSGTTPGLVKNWRHGYTF
TRBV7-8,TRBJ2-1,-,many,TGTGCCAGCAGCCCCTACAGCGGGTTTGGCTCCTACAATGAGCAGTTCTTC,CASSPYSGFGSYNEQFF
TRBV7-9,TRBJ1-2,-,-,TGTGCCAGCAGCTCCCCGGGTGGGGGACTAGGAAGTGGCTACACCTTC,CASSSPGGGLGSGYTF
TRBV4-1,TRBJ2-7,-,few,TGCGCCAGCAGTTACCGGGACACGAACGCCTACGAGCAGTACTTC,CASSYRDTNAYEQYF
TRBV4-3,TRBJ2-3,-,many,TGCGCCAGCAGCCAGTCGGGGACCGATACGCAGTATTTT,CASSQSGTDTQYF
TRBV7-2,TRBJ2-3,TRBD2,-,TGTGCCAGCAGCTTCACTAGCGGGGTGGCAGATACGCAGTATTTT,CASSFTSGVADTQYF
TRBV15,TRBJ2-3,-,few,TGTGCCACCAGCAGAGATTTTGGAGGGGGGAACCAAGCAGATACGCAGTATTTT,CATSRDFGGGNQADTQYF
TRBV4-1,TRBJ1-2,-,-,TGCGCCAGCAGCCCGACCGGCAGGACCTATGGCTACACCTTC,CASSPTGRTYGYTF
TRBV19,TRBJ1-6,-,-,TGTGCCAGTAACGCGGTGTGGAATTCACCCCTCCACTTT,CASNAVWNSPLHF
TRBV6-2/TRBV6-3,TRBJ1-2,-,-,TGTGCCAGCAGTTACCATCGGGAACACTATGGCTACACCTTC,CASSYHREHYGYTF
TRBV5-1,TRBJ2-2,TRBD1,-,TGCGCCAGCAGCGGACAGGGGGCTGGGAACACCGGGGAGCTGTTTTTT,CASSGQGAGNTGELFF
TRBV4-1,TRBJ1-2,-,few,TGCGCCAGCCAGGGCGATAACTATGGCTACACCTTC,CASQGDNYGYTF
TRBV20-1,TRBJ2-5,TRBD1,many,TGCAGTGCTACCACCCCCGGGACAGGGGGTCGGTATAGCGGGGAGTACCAAGAGACCCAGTACTTC,CSATTPGTGGRYSGEYQETQYF
TRBV6-2/TRBV6-3,TRBJ2-1,TRBD1,-,TGTGCCAGCAGCGACCCAGGGGGTTATGAGCAGTTCTTC,CASSDPGGYEQFF
TRBV5-1,TRBJ2-7,TRBD2,-,TGCGCCAGCAGCCCGGGGACTAGCGGGACCGAGCAGTACTTC,CASSPGTSGTEQYF
TRBV4-2,TRBJ1-4,-,many,TGTGCCAGCAGCCAAGAGCTAGGGGCGAGTGAAAAACTGTTTTTT,CASSQELGASEKLFF
TRBV19,TRBJ2-7,TRBD1,-,TGTGCCAGTAGTGCCCGCGAGGGACAGATAGACGAGCAGTACTTC,CASSAREGQIDEQYF
TRBV7-9,TRBJ1-3,-,-,TGTGCCAGCAGCTCCGCGGGAACCTCGGGAAACACCATATATTTT,CASSSAGTSGNTIYF
TRBV29-1,TRBJ2-1,-,few,TGCAGCGTTGAGCCATCCTACAATGAGCAGTTCTTC,CSVEPSYNEQFF
TRBV7-8,TRBJ1-1,-,few,TGTGCCAGCTCCCACCCACGCGATGAAGCTTTCTTT,CASSHPRDEAFF
TRBV6-2/TRBV6-3,TRBJ1-1,-,-,TGTGCCAGCAGTCCCCGATGGACAGTGAACACTGAAGCTTTCTTT,CASSPRWTVNTEAFF
TRBV5-1,TRBJ1-5,-,-,TGCGCCAGCAGCATCGGACGGGATCAGCCCCAGCATTTT,CASSIGRDQPQHF
TRBV24-1,TRBJ2-3,-,-,TGTGCCACCAGTGATTTGCCACTCGGAGCGGGCACAGATACGCAGTATTTT,CATSDLPLGAGTDTQYF
TRBV7-6,TRBJ2-2,-,many,TGTGCCAGCAGCACGGAACCTTATACGAACACCGGGGAGCTGTTTTTT,CASSTEPYTNTGELFF
TRBV15,TRBJ2-5,TRBD2,few,TGTGCCACCAGCAGCCAGCGGGGGGCTCGGGAGACCCAGTACTTC,CATSSQRGARETQYF
TRBV20-1,TRBJ1-2,TRBD1,-,TGCAGTGCTAGGGACCGGGACAGGGGGCTCGATGGCTACACCTTC,CSARDRDRGLDGYTF